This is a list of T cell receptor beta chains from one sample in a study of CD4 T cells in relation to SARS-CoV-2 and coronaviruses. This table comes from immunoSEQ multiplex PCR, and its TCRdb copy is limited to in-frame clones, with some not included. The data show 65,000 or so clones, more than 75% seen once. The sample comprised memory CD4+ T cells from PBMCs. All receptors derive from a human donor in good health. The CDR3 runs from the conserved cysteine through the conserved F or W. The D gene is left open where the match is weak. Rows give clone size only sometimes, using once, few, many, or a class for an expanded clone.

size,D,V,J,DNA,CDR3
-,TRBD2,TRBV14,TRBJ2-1,TGTGCCAGCAGCCAAGGATCCACTAGCGGGACCCAGTTCTTC,CASSQGSTSGTQFF
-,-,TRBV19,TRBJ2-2,TGTGCCAGTAGTGAAGGGCCCGTAACCGGGGAGCTGTTTTTT,CASSEGPVTGELFF
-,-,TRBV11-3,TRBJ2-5,TGTGCCAGCAGCTTAGCGGGAGCGAGTGAGACCCAGTACTTC,CASSLAGASETQYF
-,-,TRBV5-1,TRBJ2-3,TGCGCCAGCAGCTTGGTACGGGGGCCGGATACGCAGTATTTT,CASSLVRGPDTQYF
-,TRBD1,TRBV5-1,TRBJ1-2,TGCGCCAGCAGCTTTGGGGACAGGGGGCCGGATGGCTACACCTTC,CASSFGDRGPDGYTF
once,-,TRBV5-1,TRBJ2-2,TGCGCCAGCAGCTGGGGGAAGCCCGACACCGGGGAGCTGTTTTTT,CASSWGKPDTGELFF
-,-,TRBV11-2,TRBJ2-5,TGTGCCAGCAGTTTAAACGTGGGGACGTCCGAGACCCAGTACTTC,CASSLNVGTSETQYF
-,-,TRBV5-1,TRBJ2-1,TGCGCCAGCAGCTCCGTACTAATCGCTCCCAATGAGCAGTTCTTC,CASSSVLIAPNEQFF
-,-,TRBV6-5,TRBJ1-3,TGTGCCAGCAGGAGACAGGCCTCTGGAAACACCATATATTTT,CASRRQASGNTIYF
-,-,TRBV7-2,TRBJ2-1,TGTGCCAGCAGCTCCCTGGGCAGGGCCTACAATGAGCAGTTCTTC,CASSSLGRAYNEQFF
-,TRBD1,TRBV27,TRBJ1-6,TGTGCCAGCAGCCAGGACAGGGCAAGGTCACCCCTCCACTTT,CASSQDRARSPLHF
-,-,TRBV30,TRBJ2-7,TGTGCCTGGAGGATACCCTCCTACGAGCAGTACTTC,CAWRIPSYEQYF
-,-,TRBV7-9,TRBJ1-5,TGTGCCAGCAGCTCGGACCCAGATCAGCCCCAGCATTTT,CASSSDPDQPQHF
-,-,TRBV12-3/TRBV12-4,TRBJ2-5,TGTGCCAGCAGCCAACGTTTCTGGACCCAGTACTTC,CASSQRFWTQYF
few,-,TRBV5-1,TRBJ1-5,TGCGCCAGCAGCTCAGGGTTAGGTCAGCCCCAGCATTTT,CASSSGLGQPQHF
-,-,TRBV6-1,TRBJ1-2,TGTGCCAGCAGTGAAGCGCCTGGGTACTATGGCTACACCTTC,CASSEAPGYYGYTF
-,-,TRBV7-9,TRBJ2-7,TGTGCCAGCAGCTTAGGACCCCAGGGCTACGAGCAGTACTTC,CASSLGPQGYEQYF
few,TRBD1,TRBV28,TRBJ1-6,TGTGCCAGCGAGACAGGGAGGAGTTCACCCCTCCACTTT,CASETGRSSPLHF
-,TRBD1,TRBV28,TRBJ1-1,TGTGCCAGCACCACCGCCAGGGGGCGGGACACTGAAGCTTTCTTT,CASTTARGRDTEAFF
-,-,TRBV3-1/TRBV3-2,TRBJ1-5,TGTGCCAGCAGCCGGGCCCCAACCCAGGGCGAGCCCCAGCATTTT,CASSRAPTQGEPQHF
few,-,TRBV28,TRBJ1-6,TGTGCCAGCATCCCTAGGGGGGCCAATTCACCCCTCCACTTT,CASIPRGANSPLHF
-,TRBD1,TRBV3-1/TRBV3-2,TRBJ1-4,TGTGCCAGCAGCCGACAGGGGTCGGATGAAAAACTGTTTTTT,CASSRQGSDEKLFF
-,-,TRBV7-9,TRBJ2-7,TGTGCCAGCAGCCCTGGGGGCAGGGAGTACTTC,CASSPGGREYF
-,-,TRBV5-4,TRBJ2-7,TGTGCCAGCAGCTTCCTAGAGTACGAGCAGTACTTC,CASSFLEYEQYF
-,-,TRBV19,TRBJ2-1,TGTGCCAGTAGTCGGGGAGGACTCTACAATGAGCAGTTCTTC,CASSRGGLYNEQFF
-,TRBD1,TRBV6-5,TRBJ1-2,TGTGCCAGCATCCCGGGACAGGGGTCGGGGGGCTACACCTTC,CASIPGQGSGGYTF
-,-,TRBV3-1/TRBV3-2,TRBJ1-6,TGTGCCAGCAGCCAGTTTTCACCCCTCCACTTT,CASSQFSPLHF
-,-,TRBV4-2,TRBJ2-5,TGTGCCAGCGGACTGCTAGCTGGGGAGACCCAGTACTTC,CASGLLAGETQYF